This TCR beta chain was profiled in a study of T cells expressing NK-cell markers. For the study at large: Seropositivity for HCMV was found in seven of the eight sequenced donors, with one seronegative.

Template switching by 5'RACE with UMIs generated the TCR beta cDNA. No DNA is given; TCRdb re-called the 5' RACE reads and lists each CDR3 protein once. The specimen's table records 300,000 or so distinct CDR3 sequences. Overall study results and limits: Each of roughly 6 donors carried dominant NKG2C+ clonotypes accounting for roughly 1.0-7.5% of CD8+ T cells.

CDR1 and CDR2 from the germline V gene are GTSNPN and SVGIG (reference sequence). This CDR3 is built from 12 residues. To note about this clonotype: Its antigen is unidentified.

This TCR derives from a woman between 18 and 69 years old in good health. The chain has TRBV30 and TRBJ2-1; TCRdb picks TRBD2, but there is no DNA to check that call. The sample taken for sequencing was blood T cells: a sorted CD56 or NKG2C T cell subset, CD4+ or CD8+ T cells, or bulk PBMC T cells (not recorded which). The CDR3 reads CAWSVRRDEQFF.